This TCR beta chain was captured by sequencing in a study of T cell responses to AZD1222 COVID-19 vaccine. In the case of this clone: Its antigen is as yet unknown.

General study points: Spike-specific TCR breadth rose after two AZD1222 doses, and depth rose as well. Targets within unmutated variant regions were reportedly found for nearly half of spike-specific TCRs. The donor group comprised mostly white British people and more females; the analysis possibly underestimated clonal diversity.

Assay used: immunoSEQ multiplex PCR; TCRdb lists only in-frame clones, some missing. The sample lists about 120,000 clones; around 90% were seen once. Germline V gene lookup returns CDR1 SGDLS and CDR2 YYNGEE. The CDR3 has 15 amino acids. V lost 3 bases to trimming and J lost 0 bases, with 12 bases between them. This TCR was recovered from an adult in good health. This sequence joins TRBV9 and TRBJ1-2; perhaps TRBD1 as D (5 bases). Source: peripheral blood, taken on day 0 of AZD1222 vaccination. The CDR3 nucleotides are TGTGCCAGCAGCGCCCAGGGCGCCGCTAACTATGGCTACACCTTC. It yields the protein CASSAQGAANYGYTF.